The 20 T cell receptor beta chains below come from one sample, sequenced in a study of cytomegalovirus exposure and HLA in healthy donors. PCR involved 60 Vbeta and 13 Jbeta primers. Produced via immunoSEQ multiplex PCR; TCRdb's table is partial and in-frame only. The sample includes 150,000 or so clones, approximately 70% of them seen just once. Material: PBMCs. The receptors stem from a man aged 40-49 years in good health and CMV-seropositive.

Details on this clone: Other DNA sequences in this sample translate to the same CDR3. J is TRBJ1-4 and V is TRBV2; the match to TRBD1 covers 8 bases. Germline values: CDR1 SNHLY, CDR2 FYNNEI. The CDR3 has 14 amino acids. With V trimmed by 11 bases and J by 7 bases, 12 bases remained unmatched. The DNA for the CDR3 is TGTGCCGCTTCCCGGACAGGGAAGAGTGAAAAACTGTTTTTT. This codes for CAASRTGKSEKLFF.

The chain has TRBV6-6 and TRBJ2-7; possibly TRBD2 for D (6 bases). Germline assignment: CDR1 MNHNY and CDR2 SVGAGI (reference sequence). CDR3 length: 15 amino acids. Between the trimmed V and J ends, which lost 5 bases and 4 bases, there was a span of 18 bases. The DNA of the CDR3 is TGTGCCAGCAGTCCCGATCGGGGGTTTTATTACGAGCAGTACTTC. Translating it yields CASSPDRGFYYEQYF.

The V gene is TRBV18, the J gene TRBJ2-5; D may be TRBD2 (5 bases). Per germline, CDR1 KGHSH and CDR2 LQKENI. The CDR3 length is 15 residues. V lost 0 bases and J lost 4, with 12 bases in between. The CDR3 DNA is TGTGCCAGCTCACCACCGAATGCGGGTTCAGAGACCCAGTACTTC. Translated: CASSPPNAGSETQYF.

J is TRBJ2-2 and V is TRBV5-4; D is perhaps TRBD1 (5 bases). The CDR3 covers 13 residues. Trimming removed 0 bases from V and 9 bases from J, with 9 bases in between. Germline CDR1 SGHNT, CDR2 YYREEE (reference sequence). CDR3 loop: CASSLENRWELFF. The CDR3 nucleotides read TGTGCCAGCAGCTTGGAGAACAGGTGGGAGCTGTTTTTT.

The chain combines TRBV7-3 with TRBJ2-3; D unresolved. The length of the CDR3 is 14 residues. CDR1 and CDR2 (germline): SGHTA, FQGTGA. The germline V and J ends were trimmed by 0 bases and 0 bases, with 4 bases remaining between them. The CDR3: CASSLTSSTDTQYF. Here the CDR3 DNA reads TGTGCCAGCAGCTTAACTTCTAGCACAGATACGCAGTATTTT.

The chain links TRBV7-3 to TRBJ2-6; D unresolved. Germline V gives CDR1 SGHTA, CDR2 FQGTGA. The CDR3 is 14 amino acids. Trimming left V 2 bases short and J 2 bases short, with 4 bases between. The chain's CDR3 is CASSLQAGANVLTF. The DNA of the CDR3 is TGTGCCAGCAGCTTACAGGCTGGGGCCAACGTCCTGACTTTC.

The rearrangement uses TRBV4-1 and TRBJ1-6; no clear D. Between the trimmed V and J ends, which lost 4 bases and 0 bases, there was a span of 7 bases. Germline CDR1 is MGHRA and CDR2 is YSYEKL. The CDR3 length is 15 residues. The CDR3 DNA is TGCGCCAGCAGCCTGATGAGCTCCTATAATTCACCCCTCCACTTT. It yields the protein CASSLMSSYNSPLHF.

The rearrangement links TRBV2 to TRBJ2-7; D not resolved. Trimming took off 10 bases at V and 1 base at J, with 17 bases between the two ends. The CDR3 has 14 amino acids. Germline lookup yields CDR1 SNHLY and CDR2 FYNNEI. CDR3 protein: CAIHVRGGSYEQYF. CDR3 DNA: TGTGCCATCCACGTGCGAGGCGGTTCCTACGAGCAGTACTTC.

The rearrangement uses TRBV9 and TRBJ2-3; the D is unclear. Trimming took off 0 bases at V and 2 bases at J, with 4 bases between the two ends. Germline V gives CDR1 SGDLS, CDR2 YYNGEE. This CDR3 region has 13 residues. The CDR3 is CASSVAPTDTQYF. CDR3 nucleotides: TGTGCCAGCAGCGTAGCTCCCACAGATACGCAGTATTTT.

The chain combines TRBV30 with TRBJ2-5; the match to TRBD1 covers 8 bases. The tail of the sequence fits TRBJ2-7 better, so the J call may be wrong. The germline gives CDR1 GTSNPN, CDR2 SVGIG (reference sequence). The CDR3 loop spans 21 amino acids. The CDR3 here is CAWSVQGSGQGSRTSNYEQYF. The CDR3 nucleotides read TGTGCCTGGAGTGTACAAGGCTCCGGACAGGGAAGCCGAACCAGTAACTACGAGCAGTACTTC.

The chain couples TRBV4-1 to TRBJ2-5; a weak D match, TRBD1 (6 bases). Trimming pared 4 bases from V and 5 bases from J, leaving 20 bases between. The CDR3 is made up of 16 amino acids. The germline CDR1 and CDR2 sequences are MGHRA and YSYEKL. CDR3 bases: TGCGCCAGCAGCCCAAGCACAGGGAATTTTCAGGAGACCCAGTACTTC. It is translated as CASSPSTGNFQETQYF.

The V gene is TRBV18, the J gene TRBJ2-5, with D possibly being TRBD2 (5 bases). CDR3 length: 17 amino acids. Germline CDR1 reads KGHSH; CDR2 reads LQKENI. V lost 0 bases to trimming and J lost 0 bases, with 14 bases between them. The CDR3 region has the DNA TGTGCCAGCTCACCACCAGCGGCAGCCCGGCACCAAGAGACCCAGTACTTC. Encoded protein: CASSPPAAARHQETQYF.

The chain employs TRBV5-8 and TRBJ2-7, with D perhaps TRBD1 (6 bases). The length of the CDR3 is 12 residues. Germline loops: CDR1 SGHTS, CDR2 YDEGEE. V lost 2 bases to trimming and J lost 9 bases, with 12 bases between them. The CDR3 reads CASSLQGKRQYF. In DNA, the CDR3 is TGTGCCAGCAGCTTACAGGGAAAGAGGCAGTACTTC.

The rearrangement joins TRBV5-5 to TRBJ2-3, with D perhaps TRBD2 (7 bases). Germline CDR1 reads SGHKS; CDR2 reads YYEKEE (reference sequence). The CDR3 length is 15 residues. The germline V and J ends were trimmed by 2 bases and 7 bases, with 17 bases remaining between them. CDR3 DNA sequence: TGTGCCAGCAGCTTAGGGGGGGCGGGGTTCCATACGCAGTATTTT. Protein: CASSLGGAGFHTQYF. Full variable domain (remainder filled in from reference TRBV5-5 and TRBJ2-3): DAGVTQSPTHLIKTRGQQVTLRCSPISGHKSVSWYQQVLGQGPQFIFQYYEKEERGRGNFPDRFSARQFPNYSSELNVNALLLGDSALYLCASSLGGAGFHTQYFGPGTRLTVL.

The chain carries TRBV7-8 and TRBJ1-4, with TRBD1 as a possible D gene (5 bases). V was trimmed by 3 bases and J by 5 bases, leaving 13 bases between them. CDR3 length: 15 residues. Germline V gene lookup returns CDR1 SGHVS and CDR2 FQNEAQ. This CDR3 reads CASSLGGLPNEKLFF. In DNA, the CDR3 is TGTGCCAGCAGCTTGGGGGGACTCCCAAATGAAAAACTGTTTTTT.

This sequence joins TRBV6-5 and TRBJ2-5, with D possibly TRBD1 on 6 matching bases. The J call may be wrong; the DNA end is better matched by TRBJ2-7. CDR3 length: 14 amino acids. Germline V gene lookup returns CDR1 MNHEY and CDR2 SVGAGI. The CDR3 bases are TGTGCCAGCAGGGACAGCCGAAGCTCCTACGAGCAGTACTTC. Translating gives CASRDSRSSYEQYF.

The rearrangement joins TRBV11-2 to TRBJ1-3; 9 positions agree with TRBD1. Trimming cost V 4 bases and J 1 base; bases outside gene matches: 5. Germline CDR1 is SGHAT and CDR2 is FQNNGV. The CDR3 totals 16 residues. Here the CDR3 DNA reads TGTGCCAGCAGCTCCCAGACAGGGGGATCTGGAAACACCATATATTTT. This gives the protein CASSSQTGGSGNTIYF.

The V gene is TRBV7-9, the J gene TRBJ1-1, with D uncertain. The CDR3 spans 15 residues. Germline-derived CDR1 and CDR2 are SEHNR and FQNEAQ (reference sequence). Trimming took off 5 bases at V and 2 bases at J, with 15 bases between the two ends. The CDR3, as DNA: TGTGCCAGCAGCCCCCACCGCCACAGAAACACTGAAGCTTTCTTT. Translating gives CASSPHRHRNTEAFF.

This clone was seen a few times. The chain joins TRBV5-1 to TRBJ2-6; the D gene is possibly TRBD2 (5 bases). Per the germline V gene, CDR1 is SGHRS and CDR2 is YFSETQ. V lost 4 bases and J lost 2, with 13 bases in between. This CDR3 has 16 residues. The CDR3 DNA reads TGCGCCAGCAGCCCAGGACTGTTCCCTGGGGCCAACGTCCTGACTTTC. Protein sequence: CASSPGLFPGANVLTF. The full variable domain, its missing parts supplied by reference TRBV5-1 and TRBJ2-6, is KAGVTQTPRYLIKTRGQQVTLSCSPISGHRSVSWYQQTPGQGLQFLFEYFSETQRNKGNFPGRFSGRQFSNSRSEMNVSTLELGDSALYLCASSPGLFPGANVLTFGAGSRLTVL.

The chain employs TRBV27 and TRBJ1-6; D is unresolved. V gave up 3 bases and J gave up 5 bases, with 5 bases separating them. The CDR3 totals 13 residues. Germline V lookup: CDR1 MNHEY, CDR2 SMNVEV (reference sequence). Written as DNA, the CDR3 is TGTGCCAGCAGTTTGGCTGATAATTCACCCCTCCACTTT. Its translation is CASSLADNSPLHF.